The present T cell receptor (beta chain) was sequenced within a study of read filtering for tumor transcriptome and immune sequencing. Turning to the study itself: Among patients, roughly 17 were male and some 15 female, aged about 45 to 90 (mean approximately 60). Revised staging placed fewer than ten patients in R-ISS I, 15 to 20 in II, 6 or 7 in III. General observations from the study: Compared with RNA-seq, IR-seq gave much higher clonotype depth and reliability.

The CDR3 length is 14 residues. With 0 bases removed from V and 2 bases from J, the gap between germline ends came to 8 bases. Germline CDR1 MNHEY, CDR2 SMNVEV (reference sequence). This library used about 400 ng RNA and molecular barcoded adaptors spanning alpha/delta and beta/gamma chains. TCRdb ran MiXCR on the reads and lists one entry per CDR3 protein. The table has about 40,000 distinct CDR3 sequences, 12% seen once. This clonotype ranks as medium-sized. Antigen specificity is unknown. Input material: a population of CD138-negative cells sorted from bone marrow. This sequence joins TRBV27 and TRBJ2-7, with a possible D match to TRBD1 (5 bases). This clonotype was obtained from a donor over 35 with multiple myeloma. DNA of the CDR3: TGTGCCAGCAGTTTATCGCAGGGTACCTACGAGCAGTACTTC. It is translated as CASSLSQGTYEQYF.